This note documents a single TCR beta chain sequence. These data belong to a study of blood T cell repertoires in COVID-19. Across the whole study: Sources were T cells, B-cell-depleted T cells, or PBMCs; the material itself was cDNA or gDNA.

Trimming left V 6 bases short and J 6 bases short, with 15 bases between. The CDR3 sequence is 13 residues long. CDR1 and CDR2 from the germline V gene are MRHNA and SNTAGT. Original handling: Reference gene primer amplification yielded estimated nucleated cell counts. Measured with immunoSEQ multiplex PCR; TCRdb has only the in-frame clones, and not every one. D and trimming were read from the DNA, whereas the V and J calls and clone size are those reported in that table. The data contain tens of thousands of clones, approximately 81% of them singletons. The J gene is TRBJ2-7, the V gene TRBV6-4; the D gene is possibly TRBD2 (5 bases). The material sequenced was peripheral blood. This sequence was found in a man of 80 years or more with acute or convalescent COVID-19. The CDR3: CASSRLSPLEQYF. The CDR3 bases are TGTGCCAGCAGCCGACTATCCCCTCTCGAGCAGTACTTC.